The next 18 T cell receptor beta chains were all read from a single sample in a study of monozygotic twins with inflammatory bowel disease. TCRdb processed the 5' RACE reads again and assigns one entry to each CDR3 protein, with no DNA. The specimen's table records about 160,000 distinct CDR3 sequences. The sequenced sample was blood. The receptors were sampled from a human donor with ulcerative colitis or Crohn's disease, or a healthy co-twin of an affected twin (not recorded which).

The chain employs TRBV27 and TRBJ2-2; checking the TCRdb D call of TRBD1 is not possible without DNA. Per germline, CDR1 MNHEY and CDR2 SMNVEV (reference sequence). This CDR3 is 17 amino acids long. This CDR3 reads CASRLMTGGGSTGELFF.

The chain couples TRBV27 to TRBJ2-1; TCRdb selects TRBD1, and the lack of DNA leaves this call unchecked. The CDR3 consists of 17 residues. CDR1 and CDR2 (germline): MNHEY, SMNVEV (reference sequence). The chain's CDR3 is CASSGVAGVRSYNEQFF.

The CDR3 reads CASSLERDRRPRTQYF. J is TRBJ2-3 and V is TRBV5-4; absent DNA, TCRdb's TRBD1 call cannot be checked. The CDR3 is made up of 16 amino acids. Germline lookup yields CDR1 SGHNT and CDR2 YYREEE (reference sequence).

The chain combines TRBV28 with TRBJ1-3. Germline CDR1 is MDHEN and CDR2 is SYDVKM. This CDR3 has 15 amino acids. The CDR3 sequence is CASSSMGDSLNTIYF.

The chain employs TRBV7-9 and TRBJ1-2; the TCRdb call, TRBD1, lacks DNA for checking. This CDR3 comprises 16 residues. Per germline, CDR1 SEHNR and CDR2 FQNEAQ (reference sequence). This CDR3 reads CASSPLFGQGADGYTF.

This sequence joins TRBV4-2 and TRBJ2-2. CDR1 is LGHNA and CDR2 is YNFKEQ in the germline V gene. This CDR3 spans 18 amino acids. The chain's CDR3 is CASSQEAGNLPDTGELFF.

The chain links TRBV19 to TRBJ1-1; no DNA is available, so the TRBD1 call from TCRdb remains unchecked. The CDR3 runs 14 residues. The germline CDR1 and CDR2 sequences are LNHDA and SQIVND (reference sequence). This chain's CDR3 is CASSTWRQGTEAFF. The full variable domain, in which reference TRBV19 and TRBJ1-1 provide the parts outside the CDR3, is DGGITQSPKYLFRKEGQNVTLSCEQNLNHDAMYWYRQDPGQGLRLIYYSQIVNDFQKGDIAEGYSVSREKKESFPLTVTSAQKNPTAFYLCASSTWRQGTEAFFGQGTRLTVV.

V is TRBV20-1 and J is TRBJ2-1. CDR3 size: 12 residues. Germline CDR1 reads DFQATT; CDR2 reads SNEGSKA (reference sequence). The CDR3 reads CSTNYAYNEQFF.

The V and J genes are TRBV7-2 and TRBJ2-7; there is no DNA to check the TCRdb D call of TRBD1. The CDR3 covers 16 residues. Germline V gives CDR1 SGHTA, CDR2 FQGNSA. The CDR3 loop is CASSLKLVGGTYEQYF.

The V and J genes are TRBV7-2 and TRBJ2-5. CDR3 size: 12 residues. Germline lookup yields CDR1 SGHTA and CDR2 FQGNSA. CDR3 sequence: CASSPSQETQYF. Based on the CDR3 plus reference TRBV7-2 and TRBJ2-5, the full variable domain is GAGVSQSPSNKVTEKGKDVELRCDPISGHTALYWYRQSLGQGLEFLIYFQGNSAPDKSGLPSDRFSAERTGGSVSTLTIQRTQQEDSAVYLCASSPSQETQYFGPGTRLLVL.

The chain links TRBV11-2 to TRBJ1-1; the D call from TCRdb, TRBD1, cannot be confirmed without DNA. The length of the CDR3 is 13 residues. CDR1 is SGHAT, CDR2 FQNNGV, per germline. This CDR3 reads CASSLQGLTEAFF.

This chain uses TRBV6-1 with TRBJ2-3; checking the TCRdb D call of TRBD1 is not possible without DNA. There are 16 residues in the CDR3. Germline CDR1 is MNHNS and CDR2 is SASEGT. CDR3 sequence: CASSITRSTSTDTQYF.

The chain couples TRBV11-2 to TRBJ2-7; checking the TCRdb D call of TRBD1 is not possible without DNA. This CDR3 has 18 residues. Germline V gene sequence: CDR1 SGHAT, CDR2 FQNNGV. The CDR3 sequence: CASSLEWTSPLEPYEQYF.

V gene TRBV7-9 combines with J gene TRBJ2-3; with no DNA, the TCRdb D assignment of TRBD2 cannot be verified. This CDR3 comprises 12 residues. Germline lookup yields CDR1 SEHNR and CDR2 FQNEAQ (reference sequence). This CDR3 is CALRAAADTQYF.

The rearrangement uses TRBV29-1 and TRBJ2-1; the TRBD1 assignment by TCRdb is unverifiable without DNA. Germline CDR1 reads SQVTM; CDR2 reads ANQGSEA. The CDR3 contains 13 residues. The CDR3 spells CSESRDSYNEQFF.

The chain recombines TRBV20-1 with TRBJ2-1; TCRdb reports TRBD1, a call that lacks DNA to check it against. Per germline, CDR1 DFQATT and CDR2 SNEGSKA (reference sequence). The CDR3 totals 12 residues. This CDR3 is CSAAGTNNEQFF.

The CDR3 loop reads CASSTDTNTGELFF. This chain uses TRBV5-1 with TRBJ2-2; lacking DNA, the TRBD1 call made by TCRdb goes unchecked. The CDR3 is 14 amino acids. The V gene's germline CDR1 is SGHRS and CDR2 YFSETQ.

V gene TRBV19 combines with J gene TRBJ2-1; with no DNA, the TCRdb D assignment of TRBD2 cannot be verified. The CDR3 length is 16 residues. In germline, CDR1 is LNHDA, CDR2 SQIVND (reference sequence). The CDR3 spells CASSVSGKAPYNEQFF.